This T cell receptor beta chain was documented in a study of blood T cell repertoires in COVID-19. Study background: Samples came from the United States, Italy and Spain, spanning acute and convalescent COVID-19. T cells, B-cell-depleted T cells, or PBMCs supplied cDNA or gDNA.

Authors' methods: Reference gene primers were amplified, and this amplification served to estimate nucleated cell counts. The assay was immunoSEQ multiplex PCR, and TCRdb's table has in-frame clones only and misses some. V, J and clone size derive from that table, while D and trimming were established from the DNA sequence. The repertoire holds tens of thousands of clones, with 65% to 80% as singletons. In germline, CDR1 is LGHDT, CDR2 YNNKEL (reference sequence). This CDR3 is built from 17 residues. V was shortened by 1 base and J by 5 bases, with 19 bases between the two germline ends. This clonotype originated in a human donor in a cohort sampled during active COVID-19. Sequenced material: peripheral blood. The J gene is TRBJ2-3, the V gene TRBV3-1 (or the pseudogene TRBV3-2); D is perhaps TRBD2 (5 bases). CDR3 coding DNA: TGTGCCAGCAGCCAAGTAGTCAGCGGCGGAGGTCGAGATACGCAGTATTTT. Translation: CASSQVVSGGGRDTQYF.